This record covers a single T cell receptor (beta chain). The source of the sample is a study of blood T cell repertoires in COVID-19. Overall study context: Sites in the United States, Italy and Spain provided acute and convalescent COVID-19 samples. From T cells, B-cell-depleted T cells, or PBMCs came the material, which was cDNA or gDNA.

Trimming at V came to 4 bases and at J to 0 bases, leaving 10 bases not matched to a gene. Germline assignment: CDR1 SGHDN and CDR2 FVKESK. The CDR3 extends over 17 amino acids. Per the study methods: Reference gene primer amplification yielded estimated nucleated cell counts. Assay used: immunoSEQ multiplex PCR; TCRdb lists only in-frame clones, some missing. From that table come the V and J calls and clone size; the DNA was used to work out D and trimming. The data show roughly 66,000 clones, 91% seen once. V is TRBV14 and J is TRBJ1-1, with 8 bases matching TRBD1. Source material: peripheral blood. The sequence came from a human donor with active COVID-19. The donor label of this sample is uncertain. The DNA for the CDR3 is TGTGCCAGCAGCCTCCGTAAGGGGGACAGGATGAACACTGAAGCTTTCTTT. It specifies CASSLRKGDRMNTEAFF.